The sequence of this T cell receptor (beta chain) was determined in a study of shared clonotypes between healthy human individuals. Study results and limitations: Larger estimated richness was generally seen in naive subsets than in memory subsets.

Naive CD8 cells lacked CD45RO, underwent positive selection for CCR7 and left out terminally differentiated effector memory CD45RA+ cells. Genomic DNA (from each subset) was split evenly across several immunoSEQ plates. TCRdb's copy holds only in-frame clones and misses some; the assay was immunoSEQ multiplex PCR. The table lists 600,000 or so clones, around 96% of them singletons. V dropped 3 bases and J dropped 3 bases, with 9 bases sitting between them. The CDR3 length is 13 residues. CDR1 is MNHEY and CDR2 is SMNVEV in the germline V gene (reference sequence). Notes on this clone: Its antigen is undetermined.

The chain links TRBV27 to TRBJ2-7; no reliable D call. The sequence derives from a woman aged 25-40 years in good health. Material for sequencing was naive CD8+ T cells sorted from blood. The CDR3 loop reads CASSLAVFYEQYF. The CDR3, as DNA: TGTGCCAGCAGTTTGGCAGTCTTCTACGAGCAGTACTTC.